Below are 27 T cell receptor beta chains sequenced from a single sample in a study of monozygotic twins with inflammatory bowel disease. One entry per CDR3 protein, without DNA, is what TCRdb gives after re-calling the 5' RACE reads. This sample's table reports around 97,000 distinct CDR3 sequences. Sequenced material: blood. These receptors all come from a human donor with ulcerative colitis or Crohn's disease, or a healthy co-twin of an affected twin (not recorded which).

The J gene is TRBJ2-6, the V gene TRBV19; TCRdb names TRBD1, which stays unverified in the absence of DNA. The CDR3 is made up of 16 amino acids. Germline CDR1 is LNHDA and CDR2 is SQIVND (reference sequence). CDR3: CASSSPGLSGANVLTF. The full variable domain, completed using reference TRBV19 and TRBJ2-6, is DGGITQSPKYLFRKEGQNVTLSCEQNLNHDAMYWYRQDPGQGLRLIYYSQIVNDFQKGDIAEGYSVSREKKESFPLTVTSAQKNPTAFYLCASSSPGLSGANVLTFGAGSRLTVL.

The CDR3 here is CSAGVRGTLTDTQYF. This sequence joins TRBV29-1 and TRBJ2-3; TCRdb designates TRBD1, a call that cannot be tested without DNA. CDR3 size: 15 residues. Germline CDR1 reads SQVTM; CDR2 reads ANQGSEA.

The chain links TRBV4-2 to TRBJ2-3; TCRdb selects TRBD2, and the lack of DNA leaves this call unchecked. CDR1 and CDR2 (germline): LGHNA, YNFKEQ. The CDR3 is 18 residues long. CDR3 loop: CASSQDLIAGAGPDTQYF.

This sequence joins TRBV18 and TRBJ2-1. The germline gives CDR1 KGHSH, CDR2 LQKENI. This CDR3 has 11 amino acids. CDR3 amino acids: CASHLANEQFF.

This sequence joins TRBV7-2 and TRBJ2-7; TCRdb returns TRBD1, unconfirmable since there is no DNA. The CDR3 has 15 residues. Germline lookup yields CDR1 SGHTA and CDR2 FQGNSA. The CDR3 is CASSADGTVSYEQYF.

The rearrangement links TRBV7-2 to TRBJ1-6. The CDR3 spans 15 residues. CDR1 is SGHTA and CDR2 is FQGNSA in the germline V gene. This chain's CDR3 is CASSLGAGGRSPLHF.

The J gene is TRBJ2-2, the V gene TRBV3-1; TCRdb's D gene call, TRBD2, goes unchecked for lack of DNA. The CDR3 is 17 amino acids. Germline-derived CDR1 and CDR2 are LGHDT and YNNKEL (reference sequence). The CDR3 region is CASSQVVAIALSGELFF.

The V gene is TRBV7-9, the J gene TRBJ2-1; absent DNA, TCRdb's TRBD1 call cannot be checked. Per the germline V gene, CDR1 is SEHNR and CDR2 is FQNEAQ (reference sequence). The CDR3 has 12 amino acids. CDR3 region: CASSLQGNEQFF.

The chain has TRBV7-2 and TRBJ2-1; lacking DNA, the TRBD1 call made by TCRdb goes unchecked. This CDR3 comprises 13 residues. Germline V gene data show CDR1 as SGHTA and CDR2 as FQGNSA. The CDR3 region is CASSSQGYGEQFF.

The chain has TRBV6-5 and TRBJ1-1; TCRdb's assignment of TRBD1 cannot be checked, as there is no DNA. This CDR3 has 12 amino acids. Germline CDR1 MNHEY, CDR2 SVGAGI. CDR3 sequence reads: CASSATGTAEGF.

V usage is TRBV9 and J usage is TRBJ2-2. Germline lookup yields CDR1 SGDLS and CDR2 YYNGEE. This CDR3 is built from 15 residues. CDR3 in amino acids: CASSARTTSTGELFF.

V usage is TRBV12-3 or TRBV12-4 and J usage is TRBJ2-1; TCRdb designates TRBD2, a call that cannot be tested without DNA. The CDR3 totals 15 residues. This CDR3 is CASSKLDLPTNEQFF.

The CDR3 here is CASSPQGLLGNEQFF. The rearrangement uses TRBV12-3 or TRBV12-4 and TRBJ2-1; TCRdb calls TRBD2, which cannot be checked without DNA. CDR3 length equals 15 residues.

V and J are TRBV7-2 and TRBJ1-2; without DNA, the TCRdb call of TRBD1 cannot be checked. Per germline, CDR1 SGHTA and CDR2 FQGNSA. CDR3 size: 15 residues. CDR3 in amino acids: CASSASGTGVYGYTF. Based on the CDR3 plus reference TRBV7-2 and TRBJ1-2, the full variable domain is GAGVSQSPSNKVTEKGKDVELRCDPISGHTALYWYRQSLGQGLEFLIYFQGNSAPDKSGLPSDRFSAERTGGSVSTLTIQRTQQEDSAVYLCASSASGTGVYGYTFGSGTRLTVV.

The J gene is TRBJ2-1, the V gene TRBV20-1; TCRdb's D call of TRBD2 is untestable without DNA. The CDR3 loop spans 19 amino acids. CDR1 is DFQATT, CDR2 SNEGSKA, per germline (reference sequence). CDR3 sequence: CSARDNGLSGRGSYNEQFF.

The rearrangement joins TRBV11-2 to TRBJ1-5. This CDR3 is built from 12 residues. CDR1 and CDR2 from the germline V gene are SGHAT and FQNNGV. The CDR3 sequence: CASSSEGEPQHF.

CDR3: CASSTYAGIHEQYF. The genes are TRBV19 and TRBJ2-7; checking the TCRdb D call of TRBD2 is not possible without DNA. The CDR3 is 14 amino acids. CDR1 and CDR2 from the germline V gene are LNHDA and SQIVND (reference sequence).

The rearrangement joins TRBV18 to TRBJ2-2. In germline, CDR1 is KGHSH, CDR2 LQKENI. The CDR3 is 16 amino acids. The CDR3 loop is CASSRTQDANTGELFF.

The chain has TRBV10-2 and TRBJ1-5; TCRdb's D call of TRBD1 is untestable without DNA. Germline CDR1 and CDR2: WSHSY and SAAADI. The CDR3 loop spans 13 amino acids. This CDR3 is CASSGTVNQPQHF.

V and J are TRBV5-1 and TRBJ2-5; checking the TCRdb D call of TRBD1 is not possible without DNA. This CDR3 region has 15 residues. CDR1 and CDR2 (germline): SGHRS, YFSETQ. The CDR3 loop reads CASSLEWRRAETQYF.

The V call is TRBV29-1, the J call TRBJ2-7; with no DNA, the TCRdb D assignment of TRBD1 cannot be verified. Germline V gene lookup returns CDR1 SQVTM and CDR2 ANQGSEA. CDR3 length: 14 residues. CDR3 in amino acids: CSVEGTGIGYEQYF.

The chain recombines TRBV7-8 with TRBJ2-3; without DNA, the TCRdb call of TRBD1 cannot be checked. Germline assignment: CDR1 SGHVS and CDR2 FQNEAQ. CDR3 length equals 15 residues. The CDR3 sequence: CASSNRGQGSDTQYF. The full variable domain, completed using reference TRBV7-8 and TRBJ2-3, is GAGVSQSPRYKVAKRGQDVALRCDPISGHVSLFWYQQALGQGPEFLTYFQNEAQLDKSGLPSDRFFAERPEGSVSTLKIQRTQQEDSAVYLCASSNRGQGSDTQYFGPGTRLTVL.

The rearrangement links TRBV14 to TRBJ1-5; TCRdb names TRBD1, which stays unverified in the absence of DNA. The CDR3 totals 13 residues. Germline V lookup: CDR1 SGHDN, CDR2 FVKESK. This CDR3 is CASSSRVDQPQHF.

This chain uses TRBV18 with TRBJ2-2; the TRBD1 assignment by TCRdb is unverifiable without DNA. This CDR3 is 15 amino acids long. Germline CDR1 is KGHSH and CDR2 is LQKENI. This CDR3 is CAGKPGTGYTGELFF.

The chain has TRBV20-1 and TRBJ2-7. This CDR3 spans 12 amino acids. Germline V gene lookup returns CDR1 DFQATT and CDR2 SNEGSKA (reference sequence). The CDR3 sequence is CSARAGNYEQYF.

This sequence joins TRBV20-1 and TRBJ2-1; TCRdb's D call of TRBD2 is untestable without DNA. Germline CDR1 and CDR2: DFQATT and SNEGSKA (reference sequence). CDR3 length: 16 amino acids. The chain's CDR3 is CSARKAGTSAYNEQFF.

This chain uses TRBV12-3 or TRBV12-4 with TRBJ2-7; checking the TCRdb D call of TRBD2 is not possible without DNA. The CDR3 is 14 amino acids. CDR3 protein: CATAVAGLAGEQYF.